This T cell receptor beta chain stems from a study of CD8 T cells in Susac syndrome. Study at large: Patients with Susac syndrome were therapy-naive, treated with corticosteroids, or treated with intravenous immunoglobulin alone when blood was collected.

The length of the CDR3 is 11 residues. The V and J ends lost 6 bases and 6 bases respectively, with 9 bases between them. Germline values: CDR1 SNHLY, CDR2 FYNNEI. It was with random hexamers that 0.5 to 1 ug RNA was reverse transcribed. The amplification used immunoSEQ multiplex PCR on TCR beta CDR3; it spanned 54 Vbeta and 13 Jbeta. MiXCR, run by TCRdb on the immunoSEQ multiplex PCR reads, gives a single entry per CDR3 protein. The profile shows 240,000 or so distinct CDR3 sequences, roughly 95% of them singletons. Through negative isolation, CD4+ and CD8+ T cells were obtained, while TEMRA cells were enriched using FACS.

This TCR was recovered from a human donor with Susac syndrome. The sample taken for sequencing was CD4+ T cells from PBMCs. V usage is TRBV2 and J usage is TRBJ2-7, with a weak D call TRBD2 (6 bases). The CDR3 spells CASRQEGEQYF. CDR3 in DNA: TGTGCCAGCAGGCAGGAGGGCGAGCAGTACTTC.